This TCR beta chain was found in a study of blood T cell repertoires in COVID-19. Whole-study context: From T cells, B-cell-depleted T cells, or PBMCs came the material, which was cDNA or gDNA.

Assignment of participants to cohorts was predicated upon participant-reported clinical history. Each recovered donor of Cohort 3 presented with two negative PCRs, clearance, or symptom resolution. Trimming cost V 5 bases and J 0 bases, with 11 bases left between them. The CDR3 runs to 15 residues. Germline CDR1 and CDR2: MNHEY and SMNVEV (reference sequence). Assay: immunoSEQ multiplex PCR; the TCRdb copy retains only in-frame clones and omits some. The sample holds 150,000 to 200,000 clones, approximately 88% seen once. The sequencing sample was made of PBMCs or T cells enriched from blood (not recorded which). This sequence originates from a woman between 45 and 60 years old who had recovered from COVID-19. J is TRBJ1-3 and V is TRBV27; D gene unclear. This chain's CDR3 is CASSPLGSSGNTIYF. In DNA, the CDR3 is TGTGCCAGCAGTCCCCTAGGGAGCTCTGGAAACACCATATATTTT.